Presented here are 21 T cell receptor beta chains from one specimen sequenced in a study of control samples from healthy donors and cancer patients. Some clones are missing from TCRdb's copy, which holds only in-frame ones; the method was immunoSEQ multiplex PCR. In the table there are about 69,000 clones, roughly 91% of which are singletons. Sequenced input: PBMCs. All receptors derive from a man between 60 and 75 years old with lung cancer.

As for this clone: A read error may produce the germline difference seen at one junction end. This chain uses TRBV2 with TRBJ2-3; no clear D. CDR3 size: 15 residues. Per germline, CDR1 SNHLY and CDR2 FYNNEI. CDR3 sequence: CASREGRSSTDTQYF. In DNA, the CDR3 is TGTGCCAGCAGGGAAGGACGGTCCTCCACAGATACGCAGTATTTT.

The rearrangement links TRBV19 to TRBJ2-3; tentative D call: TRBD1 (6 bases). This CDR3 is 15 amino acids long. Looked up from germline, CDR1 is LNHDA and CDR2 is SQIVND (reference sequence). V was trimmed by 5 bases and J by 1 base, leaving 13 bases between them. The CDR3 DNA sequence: TGTGCCAGTAGTCTAAGGGGGACGGGCACAGATACGCAGTATTTT. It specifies CASSLRGTGTDTQYF.

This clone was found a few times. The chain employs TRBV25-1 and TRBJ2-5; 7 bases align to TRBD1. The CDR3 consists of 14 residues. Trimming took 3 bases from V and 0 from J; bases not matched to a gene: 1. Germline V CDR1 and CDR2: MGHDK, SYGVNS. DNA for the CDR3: TGTGCCAGCAGTGACAGGGGGTACCAAGAGACCCAGTACTTC. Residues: CASSDRGYQETQYF. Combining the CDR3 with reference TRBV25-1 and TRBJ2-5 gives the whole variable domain EADIYQTPRYLVIGTGKKITLECSQTMGHDKMYWYQQDPGMELHLIHYSYGVNSTEKGDLSSESTVSRIRTEHFPLTLESARPSHTSQYLCASSDRGYQETQYFGPGTRLLVL.

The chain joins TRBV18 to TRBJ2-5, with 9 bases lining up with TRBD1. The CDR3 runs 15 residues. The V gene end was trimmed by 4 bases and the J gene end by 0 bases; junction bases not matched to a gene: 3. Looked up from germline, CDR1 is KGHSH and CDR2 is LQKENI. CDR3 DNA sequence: TGTGCCAGCTCACTGGGGACAGGGTACCAAGAGACCCAGTACTTC. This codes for CASSLGTGYQETQYF.

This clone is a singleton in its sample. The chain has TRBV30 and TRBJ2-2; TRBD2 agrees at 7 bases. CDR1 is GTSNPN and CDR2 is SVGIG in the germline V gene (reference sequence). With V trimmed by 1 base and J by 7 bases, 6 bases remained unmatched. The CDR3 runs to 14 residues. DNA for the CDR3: TGTGCCTGGAGTGAGAGGTCTAGCGGCGGGGAGCTGTTTTTT. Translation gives CAWSERSSGGELFF.

The CDR3 reads CASSHTSGGTDTQYF. CDR3 bases: TGTGCCAGCAGCCACACTAGCGGGGGCACAGATACGCAGTATTTT. This sequence joins TRBV13 and TRBJ2-3; TRBD2 aligns across 10 bases. This CDR3 region has 15 residues. Germline-derived CDR1 and CDR2 are PRHDT and FYEKMQ (reference sequence). Trimming at V came to 5 bases and at J to 1 base, leaving 3 bases not matched to a gene. Using reference TRBV13 and TRBJ2-3 for the parts outside the CDR3, the full variable domain is AAGVIQSPRHLIKEKRETATLKCYPIPRHDTVYWYQQGPGQDPQFLISFYEKMQSDKGSIPDRFSAQQFSDYHSELNMSSLELGDSALYFCASSHTSGGTDTQYFGPGTRLTVL.

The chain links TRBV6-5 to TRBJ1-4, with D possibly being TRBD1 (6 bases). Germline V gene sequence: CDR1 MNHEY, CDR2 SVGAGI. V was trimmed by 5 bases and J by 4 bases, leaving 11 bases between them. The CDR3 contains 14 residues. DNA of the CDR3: TGTGCCAGCAGTACAGGGCTACTTAATGAAAAACTGTTTTTT. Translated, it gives CASSTGLLNEKLFF.

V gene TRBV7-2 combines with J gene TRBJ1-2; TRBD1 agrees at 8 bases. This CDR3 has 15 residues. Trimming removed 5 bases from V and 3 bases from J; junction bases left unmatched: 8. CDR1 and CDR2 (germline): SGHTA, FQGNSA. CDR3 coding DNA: TGTGCCAGCAGCCGTCGGACAGGGCAGGACTATGGCTACACCTTC. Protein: CASSRRTGQDYGYTF.

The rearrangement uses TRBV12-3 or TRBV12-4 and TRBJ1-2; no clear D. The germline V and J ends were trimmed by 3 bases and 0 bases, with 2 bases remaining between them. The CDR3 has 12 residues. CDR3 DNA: TGTGCCAGCAGTTTGTCTAACTATGGCTACACCTTC. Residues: CASSLSNYGYTF.

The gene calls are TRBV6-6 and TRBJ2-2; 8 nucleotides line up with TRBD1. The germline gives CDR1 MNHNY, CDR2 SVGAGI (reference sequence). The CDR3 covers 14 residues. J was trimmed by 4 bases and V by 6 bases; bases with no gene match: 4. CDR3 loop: CASRGQEGTGELFF. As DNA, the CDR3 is TGTGCCAGCAGGGGACAGGAAGGCACCGGGGAGCTGTTTTTT.

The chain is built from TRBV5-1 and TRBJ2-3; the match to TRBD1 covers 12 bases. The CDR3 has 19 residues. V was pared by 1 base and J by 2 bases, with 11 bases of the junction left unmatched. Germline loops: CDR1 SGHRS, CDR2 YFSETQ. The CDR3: CASSLTAGTGGRVTDTQYF. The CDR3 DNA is TGCGCCAGCAGCTTGACCGCCGGGACAGGGGGCAGAGTCACAGATACGCAGTATTTT. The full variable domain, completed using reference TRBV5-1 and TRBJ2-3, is KAGVTQTPRYLIKTRGQQVTLSCSPISGHRSVSWYQQTPGQGLQFLFEYFSETQRNKGNFPGRFSGRQFSNSRSEMNVSTLELGDSALYLCASSLTAGTGGRVTDTQYFGPGTRLTVL.

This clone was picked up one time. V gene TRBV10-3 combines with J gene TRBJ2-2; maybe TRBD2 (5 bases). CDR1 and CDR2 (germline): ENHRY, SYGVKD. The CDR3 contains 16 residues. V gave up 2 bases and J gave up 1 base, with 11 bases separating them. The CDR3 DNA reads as TGTGCCATCAGTGAGCCTTTTCGGGGGAACACCGGGGAGCTGTTTTTT. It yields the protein CAISEPFRGNTGELFF.

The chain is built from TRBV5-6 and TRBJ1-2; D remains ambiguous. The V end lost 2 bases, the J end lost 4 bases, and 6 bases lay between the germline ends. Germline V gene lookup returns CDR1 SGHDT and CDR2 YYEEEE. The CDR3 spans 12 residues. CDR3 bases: TGTGCCAGCAGCTTAAGAGTCTATGGCTACACCTTC. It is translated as CASSLRVYGYTF.

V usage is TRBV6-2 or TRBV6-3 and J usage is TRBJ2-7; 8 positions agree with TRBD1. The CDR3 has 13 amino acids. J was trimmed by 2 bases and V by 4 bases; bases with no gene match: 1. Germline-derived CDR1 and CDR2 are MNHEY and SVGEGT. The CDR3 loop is CASSSGGTYEQYV. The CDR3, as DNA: TGTGCCAGCAGTTCAGGGGGCACCTACGAGCAGTACGTC.

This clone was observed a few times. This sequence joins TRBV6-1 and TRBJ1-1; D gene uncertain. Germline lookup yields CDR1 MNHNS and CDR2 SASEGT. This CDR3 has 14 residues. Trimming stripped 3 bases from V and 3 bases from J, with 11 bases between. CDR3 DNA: TGTGCCAGCAGTGAGGGCCCGAGGGACACTGAAGCTTTCTTT. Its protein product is CASSEGPRDTEAFF.

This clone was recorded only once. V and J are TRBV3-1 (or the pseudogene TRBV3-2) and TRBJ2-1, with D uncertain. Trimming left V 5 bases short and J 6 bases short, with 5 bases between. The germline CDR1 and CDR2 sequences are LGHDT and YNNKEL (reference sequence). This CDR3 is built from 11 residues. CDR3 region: CASSWSNEQFF. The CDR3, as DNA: TGTGCCAGCAGCTGGTCCAATGAGCAGTTCTTC.

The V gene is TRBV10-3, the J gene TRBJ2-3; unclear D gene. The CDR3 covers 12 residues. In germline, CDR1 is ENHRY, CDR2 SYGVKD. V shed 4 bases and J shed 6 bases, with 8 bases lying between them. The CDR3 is CAISGTADTQYF. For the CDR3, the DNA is TGTGCCATCAGTGGGACCGCGGATACGCAGTATTTT.

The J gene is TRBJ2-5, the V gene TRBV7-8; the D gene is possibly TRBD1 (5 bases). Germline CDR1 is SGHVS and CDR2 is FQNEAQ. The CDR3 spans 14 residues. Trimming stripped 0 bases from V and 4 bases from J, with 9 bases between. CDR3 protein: CASSLAVRVETQYF. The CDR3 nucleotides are TGTGCCAGCAGCTTAGCGGTCAGGGTAGAGACCCAGTACTTC.

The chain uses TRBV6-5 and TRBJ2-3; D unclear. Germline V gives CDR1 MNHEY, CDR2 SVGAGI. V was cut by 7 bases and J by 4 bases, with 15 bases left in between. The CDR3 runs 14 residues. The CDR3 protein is CASIEGQVADTQYF. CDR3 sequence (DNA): TGTGCCAGCATAGAAGGGCAGGTGGCAGATACGCAGTATTTT.

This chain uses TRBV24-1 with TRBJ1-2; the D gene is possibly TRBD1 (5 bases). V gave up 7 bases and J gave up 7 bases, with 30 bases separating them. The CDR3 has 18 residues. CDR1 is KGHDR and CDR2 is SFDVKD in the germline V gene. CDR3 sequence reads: CATRPSRDGRGSSGGYTF. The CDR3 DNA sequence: TGTGCCACCAGGCCTTCAAGGGACGGGCGGGGCTCCTCCGGTGGCTACACCTTC.

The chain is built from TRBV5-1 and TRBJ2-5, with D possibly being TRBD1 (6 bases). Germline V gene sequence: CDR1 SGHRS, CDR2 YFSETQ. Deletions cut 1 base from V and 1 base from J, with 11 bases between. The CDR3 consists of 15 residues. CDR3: CASSLSGTLQETQYF. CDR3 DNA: TGCGCCAGCAGCTTGTCCGGGACACTCCAAGAGACCCAGTACTTC.